Sequencing of this T cell receptor (beta chain) was carried out in a study of Graves' ophthalmopathy and Graves' hyperthyroidism. The wider study: The term stable hyperthyroidism indicated an absence of ophthalmopathy within 18 months of follow-up. The study, taken as a whole, reports: Ophthalmopathy progression was predicted by the model at less than 71% sensitivity and 72% to 75% specificity.

From RNA, the CDR3 regions of TCR beta chains were amplified and sequenced. Scientists carried out first-round RT-PCR using HTBI primers and then a second-round multiplex PCR. TCRdb redid the calling of the multiplex PCR reads with MiXCR, one entry per CDR3 protein. The sample holds around 590,000 distinct CDR3 sequences, just under 40% seen once. V lost 1 base and J 0 bases, leaving 6 bases between the germline ends. Germline loops: CDR1 SGHVS, CDR2 FNYEAQ. The CDR3 length is 15 residues. This clonotype was counted at least ten times. The antigen is not known. This sequence originates from an adult man with Graves' hyperthyroidism. Sequenced input: peripheral blood or thyroid tissue (not recorded which). The V and J genes are TRBV7-6 and TRBJ1-4; unclear D gene. In DNA, the CDR3 is TGTGCCAGCAGCTTAGGGCATGCAACTAATGAAAAACTGTTTTTT. Its protein product is CASSLGHATNEKLFF.